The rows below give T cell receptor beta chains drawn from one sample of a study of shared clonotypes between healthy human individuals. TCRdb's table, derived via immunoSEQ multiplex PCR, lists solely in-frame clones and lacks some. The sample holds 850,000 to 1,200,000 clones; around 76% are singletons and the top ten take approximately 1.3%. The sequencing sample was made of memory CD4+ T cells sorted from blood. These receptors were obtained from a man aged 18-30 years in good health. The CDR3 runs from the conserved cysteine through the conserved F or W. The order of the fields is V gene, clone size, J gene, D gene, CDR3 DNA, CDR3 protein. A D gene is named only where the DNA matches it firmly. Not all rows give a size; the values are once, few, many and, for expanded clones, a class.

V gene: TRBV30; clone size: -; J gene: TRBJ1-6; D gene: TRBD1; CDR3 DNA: TGTGCCTGGAGCCGGGACAGGGGATCACCCCTCCACTTT; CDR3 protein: CAWSRDRGSPLHF
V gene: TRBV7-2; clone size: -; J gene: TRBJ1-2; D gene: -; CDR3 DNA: TGTGCCAGCAGCCCTCGGGGGCTGTGGTATGGCTACACCTTC; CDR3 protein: CASSPRGLWYGYTF
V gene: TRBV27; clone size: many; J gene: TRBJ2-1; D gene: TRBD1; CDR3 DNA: TGTGCCAGCAGTTCGGGGCTACAGGGGTACAATGAGCAGTTCTTC; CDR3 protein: CASSSGLQGYNEQFF
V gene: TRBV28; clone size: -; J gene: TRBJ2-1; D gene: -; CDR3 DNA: TGTGCCAGCAGGACCCCGACTGAGCAGTTCTTC; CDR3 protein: CASRTPTEQFF
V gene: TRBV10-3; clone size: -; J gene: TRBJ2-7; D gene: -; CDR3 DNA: TGTGCCATCAGTGCCAAAACTTGGGACTCCGTTACCTACGAGCAGTACTTC; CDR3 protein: CAISAKTWDSVTYEQYF
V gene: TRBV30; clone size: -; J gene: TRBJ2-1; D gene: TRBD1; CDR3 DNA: TGTGCCTGGAGTGGGGACAGCCGCAATGAGCAGTTCTTC; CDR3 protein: CAWSGDSRNEQFF
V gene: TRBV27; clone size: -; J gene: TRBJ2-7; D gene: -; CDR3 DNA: TGTGCCAGCAGTCCACCTGGTGCCGGCTCCTACGAGCAGTACTTC; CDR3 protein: CASSPPGAGSYEQYF
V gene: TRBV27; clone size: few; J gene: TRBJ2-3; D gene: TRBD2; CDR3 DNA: TGTGCCAGCGCGCCGGGACTAGGATTTGCAGATACGCAGTATTTT; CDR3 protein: CASAPGLGFADTQYF
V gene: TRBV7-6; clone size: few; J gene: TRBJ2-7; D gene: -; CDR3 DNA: TGTGCCAGCAGCTCATTTGGGGGGAAGCAGTACTTC; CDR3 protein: CASSSFGGKQYF
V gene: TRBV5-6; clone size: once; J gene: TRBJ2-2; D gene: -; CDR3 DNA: TGTGCCAGCAGCTTGGTTGCAGGGAGGCCCGGGGAGCTGTTTTTT; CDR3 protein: CASSLVAGRPGELFF
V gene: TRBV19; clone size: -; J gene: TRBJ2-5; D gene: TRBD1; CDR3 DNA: TGTGCCAGTAGGGGACAGGGCCAAGAGACCCAGTACTTC; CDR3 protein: CASRGQGQETQYF